Listed below are T cell receptor beta chains from one sample, sequenced in a study of identical twins. TCRdb recomputed calls from the 5' RACE reads with MiXCR, one row per CDR3 protein. The table shows 1.5 million to 2 million distinct CDR3 sequences, with around 33% occurring only once. The source material was cord blood. The receptors shown here come from a newborn girl in good health. Each CDR3 is given with its conserved first and last residue. The D gene is left open where the match is weak. Rows may omit the clone size; those that give it use once, few, many or a size class.

NA TRBD2 TRBJ2-4 TRBV20-1 TGCAGTGCCACCGGACTAGCGGACTACAATGAGCAGTACTTC CSATGLADYNEQYF
many NA TRBJ2-1 TRBV14 TGTGCCAGCAGCCTCCTTGACCGGGACGACTACTACAATGAGCAGTTCTTC CASSLLDRDDYYNEQFF
many TRBD2 TRBJ2-7 TRBV5-6 TGTGCCAGCAGCTTGAGAACTAGCGGGGGCACCTACGAGCAGTACTTC CASSLRTSGGTYEQYF
NA NA TRBJ2-3 TRBV7-9 TGTGCCAGCGCCACTCAGATAAGCACAGATACGCAGTATTTT CASATQISTDTQYF
NA NA TRBJ2-3 TRBV4-1 TGCGCCAGCAGCCATCCGCCGACAGGATCGAGCACAGATACGCAGTATTTT CASSHPPTGSSTDTQYF
NA TRBD2 TRBJ2-3 TRBV6-1 TGTGCCAGCAGCCGGTCATCTAGCGGGGGGGCAACAGATACGCAGTATTTT CASSRSSSGGATDTQYF
few TRBD2 TRBJ2-1 TRBV5-1 TGCGCCAGCAGCCCCCTACTTAGCGGGACCCACAATGAGCAGTTCTTC CASSPLLSGTHNEQFF
once NA TRBJ1-5 TRBV28 TGTGCCAGCAGTTTAACCGGGGTGACAGATCAGCCCCAGCATTTT CASSLTGVTDQPQHF
NA TRBD2 TRBJ2-7 TRBV4-2 TGTGCCAGCAGCCAAGAAGAGGGACTAGCGGCTGATGAGCAGTACTTC CASSQEEGLAADEQYF
NA NA TRBJ2-7 TRBV20-1 TGCAGTGCAGCCGTTGTGGCCTACAATGAGCAGTACTTC CSAAVVAYNEQYF
few NA TRBJ1-4 TRBV9 TGTGCCAGCAGCGTAGATGGCAGGGCGGGCGCTAATGAAAAACTGTTTTTT CASSVDGRAGANEKLFF
NA NA TRBJ2-1 TRBV11-2 TGTGCCAGCAGGAGTCTAGCGACAAATTCCTACAATGAGCAGTTCTTC CASRSLATNSYNEQFF
many NA TRBJ2-5 TRBV27 TGTGCCAGCAGTTTAAAGGACAGTCAAGAGACCCAGTACTTC CASSLKDSQETQYF
NA TRBD1 TRBJ2-1 TRBV5-1 TGCGCCAGCAGCTTGGGAAGTACGGGGACAGGGGTGAATGAGCAGTTCTTC CASSLGSTGTGVNEQFF
NA NA TRBJ2-7 TRBV28 TGTGCCAGCAGTGGTTACCAGGGGTCCTACGAGCAGTACTTC CASSGYQGSYEQYF
few NA TRBJ1-1 TRBV10-3 TGTGCCATCAGTCCAGCGGGGTACACTGAAGCTTTCTTT CAISPAGYTEAFF
NA NA TRBJ2-7 TRBV21-1 TGTGCCAGCAGCCCGGAGGCAGGGGGCTGGTACGAGCAGTACTTC CASSPEAGGWYEQYF
few NA TRBJ1-1 TRBV29-1 TGCAGCGTCATGAACACTGAAGCTTTCTTT CSVMNTEAFF
NA NA TRBJ1-1 TRBV11-2 TGTGCCAGCAGCTTTACCAGGCAGGGCACTGAAGCTTTCTTT CASSFTRQGTEAFF
NA NA TRBJ2-1 TRBV9 TGTGCCAGCAGCGTAGGGGTGGGCCGGTACAATGAGCAGTTCTTC CASSVGVGRYNEQFF
few NA TRBJ2-1 TRBV12-5 TGTGCTAGTGGTACCAGACATCACGCCGAAGACACACTTGAGCAGTTCTTC CASGTRHHAEDTLEQFF
few TRBD2 TRBJ2-3 TRBV4-1 TGCGCCAGCAGCCAAATAGGACTAGCGGGAGGTTCCTCTAGCACAGATACGCAGTATTTT CASSQIGLAGGSSSTDTQYF
few NA TRBJ1-2 TRBV20-1 TGCAGTGCTAGAGGTCCCACAGGCTCTAACTATGGCTACACCTTC CSARGPTGSNYGYTF
NA TRBD1 TRBJ2-3 TRBV28 TGTGCCAGCAGGACCCCGGGACAGGGCACAGATACGCAGTATTTT CASRTPGQGTDTQYF
few TRBD2 TRBJ2-1 TRBV28 TGTGCCGCCGGACTAGCGGCCCCAGGGACCCAGTTCTTC CAAGLAAPGTQFF
NA TRBD1 TRBJ1-3 TRBV11-2 TGTGCCAGCAGCACCTACAGGGGGCCTGGAAACACCATATATTTT CASSTYRGPGNTIYF
once NA TRBJ1-2 TRBV12-3/TRBV12-4 TGTGCCCCGACCCACTCCACCTTC CAPTHSTF
NA NA TRBJ1-1 TRBV6-6 TGTGCCAGCAGACTCAGGGAACGGGCGGCTGAAGCTTTCTTT CASRLRERAAEAFF
NA NA TRBJ2-1 TRBV12-3/TRBV12-4 TGTGCCAGCAGTACCCGGTCCACCAATGAGCAGTTCTTC CASSTRSTNEQFF
few NA TRBJ2-3 TRBV29-1 TGCAGCGTTGTCCTAGCTTCAGATACGCAGTATTTT CSVVLASDTQYF
NA NA TRBJ2-1 TRBV4-1 TGCGCCACCTCGTCCGGGACGAGACCCTACAATGAGCAGTTCTTC CATSSGTRPYNEQFF
NA NA TRBJ2-3 TRBV7-9 TGTGCCAGCAGCTTAGAATTTACGCGGGACAGACGTACAGATACGCAGTATTTT CASSLEFTRDRRTDTQYF
NA NA TRBJ1-2 TRBV20-1 TGCAGTGCTAGAGGTCGGCGTGACGGGGGCTCCTTCTATGGCTACACCTTC CSARGRRDGGSFYGYTF
NA TRBD2 TRBJ2-4 TRBV7-2 TGTGCCAGCAGCTTTCTAGCGGGCAAAAACATTCAGTACTTC CASSFLAGKNIQYF
few TRBD1 TRBJ1-6 TRBV2 TGTGCCAGCAGTCCCCCCGGGACAGGGGGATCACCCCTCCACTTT CASSPPGTGGSPLHF
NA NA TRBJ2-7 TRBV5-1 TGCGCCAGCACCCCGAAAACAGGGTACTCCTACAATGAGCAGTACTTC CASTPKTGYSYNEQYF
NA NA TRBJ2-2 TRBV18 TGTGCCAGCTACCGACTGAACACCGGGGAGCTGTTTTTT CASYRLNTGELFF